What follows are 21 T cell receptor beta chains derived from one specimen sequenced in a study of chronic HIV infection and antiretroviral therapy. TCRdb re-called the 5' RACE reads with MiXCR, one entry per CDR3 protein. The sample has about 48,000 distinct CDR3 sequences; about a fifth are singletons. Sequenced material: peripheral blood. All receptors derive from an adult who had HIV and had not received antiretroviral therapy, or was an uninfected healthy control (not recorded which).

This clonotype was counted between two and nine times. This chain uses TRBV10-2 with TRBJ1-1, with unresolved D. The CDR3 sequence is 13 residues long. Per germline, CDR1 WSHSY and CDR2 SAAADI. Between the trimmed V and J ends, which lost 7 bases and 6 bases, there was a span of 15 bases. DNA for the CDR3: TGCGCCAGCATAAGGGCCCTAAACTCTGAAGCTTTCTTT. It specifies CASIRALNSEAFF.

This sequence joins TRBV6-5 and TRBJ2-7; D tentatively reads TRBD1 or TRBD2 (5 bases each). This CDR3 is built from 16 residues. Per germline, CDR1 MNHEY and CDR2 SVGAGI. V gave up 5 bases and J gave up 4 bases, with 21 bases separating them. CDR3 sequence reads: CASSSDSGTGRYEQYF. The CDR3 DNA follows: TGTGCCAGCAGTAGTGACTCCGGGACCGGACGTTACGAGCAGTACTTC.

This clonotype was detected a few times. The V call is TRBV6-6, the J call TRBJ1-1; 7 positions match TRBD1. The CDR3 length is 14 residues. Per the germline V gene, CDR1 is MNHNY and CDR2 is SVGAGI (reference sequence). Trimming took 6 bases from V and 2 from J; bases not matched to a gene: 6. CDR3 in DNA: TGTGCCAGCAGGCCAGGGGGAAGTAACACTGAAGCTTTCTTT. Translating it yields CASRPGGSNTEAFF.

This chain connects TRBV29-1 to TRBJ2-3, with D perhaps matching TRBD1 or TRBD2 (5 bases each). Germline V gene data show CDR1 as SQVTM and CDR2 as ANQGSEA. Trimming pared 5 bases from V and 1 base from J, leaving 10 bases between. The CDR3 has 13 residues. Written as DNA, the CDR3 is TGCAGCGTTCGAGGGGCGCGCACAGATACGCAGTATTTT. It yields the protein CSVRGARTDTQYF.

This clonotype was picked up a small number of times. The chain joins TRBV3-1 to TRBJ2-7; 11 nucleotides agree with TRBD2. Germline assignment: CDR1 LGHDT and CDR2 YNNKEL (reference sequence). The CDR3 runs to 17 residues. With V trimmed by 3 bases and J by 3 bases, 10 bases remained unmatched. CDR3 in DNA: TGTGCCAGCAGCCACCTACCGAGGACTAGCGGGTTCTACGAGCAGTACTTC. As protein: CASSHLPRTSGFYEQYF.

This clonotype was seen a handful of times. V is TRBV20-1 and J is TRBJ1-5; 7 bases fit TRBD1. Germline assignment: CDR1 DFQATT and CDR2 SNEGSKA (reference sequence). This CDR3 comprises 13 residues. Germline trimming cut 5 bases from V and 2 bases from J; bases unmatched to any gene: 3. The DNA for the CDR3 is TGCAGTGCTTACAGGGGAGGCAATCAGCCCCAGCATTTT. It translates to CSAYRGGNQPQHF.

This chain connects TRBV2 to TRBJ1-1, with D perhaps matching TRBD1 (5 bases). The CDR3 length is 14 residues. The germline V gene encodes CDR1 SNHLY and CDR2 FYNNEI. The V and J ends lost 2 bases and 5 bases respectively, with 12 bases between them. The CDR3 here is CASSELGELTEAFF. The CDR3 bases are TGTGCCAGCAGTGAATTAGGGGAACTAACTGAAGCTTTCTTT. Supplemented by reference TRBV2 and TRBJ1-1, the full variable domain reads EPEVTQTPSHQVTQMGQEVILRCVPISNHLYFYWYRQILGQKVEFLVSFYNNEISEKSEIFDDQFSVERPDGSNFTLKIRSTKLEDSAMYFCASSELGELTEAFFGQGTRLTVV.

This clonotype has a handful of counts. The chain is built from TRBV11-2 and TRBJ2-7, with TRBD2 identical over 8 bases. V dropped 1 base and J dropped 7; count of bases not matched to a gene: 9. The CDR3 length is 15 residues. The germline CDR1 and CDR2 sequences are SGHAT and FQNNGV. CDR3 sequence: CASSLAGGPVWEQYF. The CDR3 DNA is TGTGCCAGCAGCTTAGCGGGAGGGCCCGTTTGGGAGCAGTACTTC. The full variable domain, completed using reference TRBV11-2 and TRBJ2-7, is EAGVAQSPRYKIIEKRQSVAFWCNPISGHATLYWYQQILGQGPKLLIQFQNNGVVDDSQLPKDRFSAERLKGVDSTLKIQPAKLEDSAVYLCASSLAGGPVWEQYFGPGTRLTVT.

This clonotype was seen a handful of times. The V gene is TRBV28, the J gene TRBJ2-5; D is unresolved. CDR3 length: 11 residues. Germline V gene data show CDR1 as MDHEN and CDR2 as SYDVKM. Trimming removed 5 bases from V and 4 bases from J, with 5 bases in between. CDR3 sequence: CASSPRETQYF. The CDR3 region has the DNA TGTGCCAGCAGTCCCCGAGAGACCCAGTACTTC.

CDR3 sequence: CASSVGSGRSNEQFF. CDR3 sequence (DNA): TGTGCCAGCAGCGTAGGGAGCGGGAGGTCAAATGAGCAGTTCTTC. The rearrangement links TRBV9 to TRBJ2-1; 9 bases match TRBD2. The trim removed 0 bases at V and 7 bases at J, leaving 5 bases unmatched. Germline-derived CDR1 and CDR2 are SGDLS and YYNGEE. CDR3 size: 15 residues.

This clonotype has more than one count but fewer than ten. The gene calls are TRBV11-2 and TRBJ1-1, with a tentative D call TRBD1 (5 bases). V was trimmed by 0 bases and J by 5 bases, leaving 13 bases between them. This CDR3 is built from 15 residues. CDR1 is SGHAT, CDR2 FQNNGV, per germline. The CDR3 bases are TGTGCCAGCAGCTTAGAGGGGGGGAGATGGACTGAAGCTTTCTTT. This sequence encodes CASSLEGGRWTEAFF. The full variable domain, in which reference TRBV11-2 and TRBJ1-1 provide the parts outside the CDR3, is EAGVAQSPRYKIIEKRQSVAFWCNPISGHATLYWYQQILGQGPKLLIQFQNNGVVDDSQLPKDRFSAERLKGVDSTLKIQPAKLEDSAVYLCASSLEGGRWTEAFFGQGTRLTVV.

The rearrangement links TRBV20-1 to TRBJ2-7; 10 bases line up with TRBD1. The CDR3 sequence is 14 residues long. After removal of 5 bases from V and 6 bases from J, the junction contained 10 bases not matched to a gene. Looked up from germline, CDR1 is DFQATT and CDR2 is SNEGSKA (reference sequence). The CDR3 nucleotides are TGCAGTGCTCACCCCGGGACAGGGGTAGGCGAGCAGTACTTC. Protein: CSAHPGTGVGEQYF.

This clonotype was counted a few times. This chain links TRBV3-1 with TRBJ2-3; no clear D. The germline V gene has CDR1 LGHDT and CDR2 YNNKEL (reference sequence). V shed 3 bases and J shed 2 bases, with 12 bases lying between them. CDR3 length: 15 amino acids. The CDR3: CASSHEPGSTDTQYF. In DNA, the CDR3 is TGTGCCAGCAGCCACGAGCCGGGTTCCACAGATACGCAGTATTTT.

The CDR3 is CSVAVAGVEQYF. CDR3 DNA: TGCAGCGTTGCCGTAGCGGGAGTCGAGCAGTACTTC. The rearrangement links TRBV29-1 to TRBJ2-7, with 9 bases aligning to TRBD2. The CDR3 loop spans 12 amino acids. Germline-derived CDR1 and CDR2 are SQVTM and ANQGSEA. Losses at the gene ends were 4 bases for V and 6 bases for J; bases not matched to a gene: 4.

In this sample, this clonotype turned up a few times. The V call is TRBV10-2, the J call TRBJ1-1; no reliable D call. The CDR3 loop spans 16 amino acids. Germline V CDR1 and CDR2: WSHSY, SAAADI. Between the trimmed V and J ends, which lost 4 bases and 3 bases, there was a span of 18 bases. The CDR3 DNA reads as TGCGCCAGCAGTGGGCTACGGAAAGCAGCGGACACTGAAGCTTTCTTT. This sequence encodes CASSGLRKAADTEAFF.

Only a few counts were recorded for this clonotype. This chain uses TRBV24-1 with TRBJ2-3; 9 bases map to TRBD1. J gave up 6 bases and V 3 bases, and 9 bases lay outside the gene matches. CDR1 and CDR2 (germline): KGHDR, SFDVKD. The CDR3 covers 16 residues. CDR3 DNA sequence: TGTGCCACCAGTGATCCCGCGGACAGGGGAAGGGATACGCAGTATTTT. It encodes CATSDPADRGRDTQYF.

This chain uses TRBV20-1 with TRBJ2-2; 11 bases line up with TRBD2. V was pared by 3 bases and J by 5 bases, with 8 bases of the junction left unmatched. This CDR3 spans 16 amino acids. Germline CDR1 is DFQATT and CDR2 is SNEGSKA (reference sequence). CDR3 sequence reads: CSASLLAGDGTGELFF. As DNA, the CDR3 is TGCAGTGCTAGCCTACTAGCGGGAGATGGGACCGGGGAGCTGTTTTTT.

This clonotype was detected a few times. The chain combines TRBV30 with TRBJ1-1; a weak D match, TRBD1 (5 bases). V lost 3 bases and J lost 3, with 5 bases in between. The CDR3 length is 11 residues. Germline CDR1 GTSNPN, CDR2 SVGIG (reference sequence). The DNA for the CDR3 is TGTGCCTGGAGCAGGGACACTGAAGCTTTCTTT. It encodes CAWSRDTEAFF. Complete variable domain (other parts from reference TRBV30 and TRBJ1-1): SQTIHQWPATLVQPVGSPLSLECTVEGTSNPNLYWYRQAAGRGLQLLFYSVGIGQISSEVPQNLSASRPQDRQFILSSKKLLLSDSGFYLCAWSRDTEAFFGQGTRLTVV.

The chain has TRBV28 and TRBJ1-6; D is possibly TRBD1 (5 bases). V lost 8 bases and J lost 5, with 7 bases in between. Looked up from germline, CDR1 is MDHEN and CDR2 is SYDVKM. The CDR3 has 12 residues. CDR3 nucleotides: TGTGCCAGCGCGGGGGATAATTCACCCCTCCACTTT. Amino acid sequence: CASAGDNSPLHF.

This clonotype was recorded a few times. V is TRBV20-1 and J is TRBJ2-2; D is possibly TRBD1 or TRBD2 (5 bases each). Trimming left V 6 bases short and J 0 bases short, with 14 bases between. The CDR3 covers 15 residues. In germline, CDR1 is DFQATT, CDR2 SNEGSKA (reference sequence). The CDR3 DNA sequence: TGCAGTGCCCTTTTGGGGACCGCGAACACCGGGGAGCTGTTTTTT. Protein product: CSALLGTANTGELFF.

This clonotype came up a few times. The chain is built from TRBV6-6 and TRBJ1-2; D not resolved. The CDR3 is made up of 12 amino acids. CDR1 and CDR2 from the germline V gene are MNHNY and SVGAGI (reference sequence). In DNA form, the CDR3 reads TGTGCTCTTCATGTGGGTAACTATGGCTACACCTTC. Amino acids: CALHVGNYGYTF.